The entry that follows covers one T cell receptor beta chain sequence. As yet, its antigen is unknown. The data are from a study of shared clonotypes between healthy human individuals. General observations from the study: As a rule, naive subsets had a larger estimated richness than memory subsets. Sharing across four donors was highest in naive CD4 (approximately 5%) and lowest in memory CD8 (0.4%).

Deep-level assay runs were performed. Some 30,000 T cell genomes, or approximately 200 ng DNA, went into the sorted-subset replicate PCRs. Measured with immunoSEQ multiplex PCR; TCRdb has only the in-frame clones, and not every one. The sample yields millions of clones, 85% to 95% seen once. CDR1 and CDR2 from the germline V gene are GTSNPN and SVGIG (reference sequence). The germline V and J ends were trimmed by 2 bases and 6 bases, with 14 bases remaining between them. The CDR3 consists of 14 residues. The gene calls are TRBV30 and TRBJ1-5; possibly TRBD1 for D (5 bases). Sample: naive CD4+ T cells sorted from blood. Regarding subset: CD45RA+ positively selected. The TCR was taken from a man between 18 and 29 years old in good health. Written as DNA, the CDR3 is TGTGCCTGGAGTACAGGAAATTCATTTCAGCCCCAGCATTTT. This gives the protein CAWSTGNSFQPQHF.